The source of this T cell receptor (beta chain) is a study of blood T cell repertoires in COVID-19. On the study more broadly: Acute-phase and convalescent COVID-19 samples originated in the United States, Italy and Spain.

Repertoires were generated with immunoSEQ multiplex PCR, while TCRdb's copy carries only in-frame clones and drops some. The repertoire includes some 290,000 clones, around 85% of them detected once, and 12% sits in the top ten. This CDR3 spans 12 amino acids. Trimming took 9 bases from V and 1 from J, leaving 9 bases between them. The Seattle site enrolled patients during active infection and followed them longitudinally. This TCR derives from a woman between 25 and 40 years old with COVID-19, enrolled during active disease. V gene TRBV23-1 combines with J gene TRBJ1-2; possibly TRBD1 for D (6 bases). TRBV23-1 is classed as an ORF, of uncertain function. The sequenced sample was peripheral blood. The CDR3 DNA is TGCGCCAGGGACAGTTTTAACTATGGCTACACCTTC. Its protein is CARDSFNYGYTF.